These 3 T cell receptor beta chains share one sample of origin, sequenced in a study of cytomegalovirus exposure and HLA in healthy donors. Vbeta (60) and Jbeta (13) primers were used in the PCR. Measured with immunoSEQ multiplex PCR; TCRdb has only the in-frame clones, and not every one. This table has approximately 110,000 clones, 83% appearing once. What was sequenced was PBMCs. These receptors all stem from a man aged 18 to 30 in good health and CMV-seronegative.

The V and J genes are TRBV5-8 and TRBJ2-1; 12 nucleotides match TRBD2. Germline CDR1 is SGHTS and CDR2 is YDEGEE. CDR3 length: 14 residues. V shed 8 bases and J 9 bases; nucleotides not matched to a gene: 9. CDR3 DNA sequence: TGTGCCAGTTCGACTAGCGGGAGAATGATTGAGCAGTTCTTC. Translating gives CASSTSGRMIEQFF.

The table lists this clone with a count of one. The chain couples TRBV7-9 to TRBJ2-3, with D possibly TRBD1 on 7 matching bases. Germline loops: CDR1 SEHNR, CDR2 FQNEAQ (reference sequence). There are 15 residues in the CDR3. V lost 3 bases and J 4 bases, leaving 14 bases between the germline ends. The CDR3 reads CASSFSGGGADTQYF. The CDR3 nucleotides are TGTGCCAGCAGCTTTAGCGGAGGGGGCGCAGATACGCAGTATTTT.

This chain links TRBV2 with TRBJ2-1; D is possibly TRBD1 (5 bases). V was trimmed by 4 bases and J by 3 bases, leaving 10 bases between them. Germline CDR1 and CDR2: SNHLY and FYNNEI. The length of the CDR3 is 14 residues. The CDR3, as DNA: TGTGCCAGCAGTGCCAGGGCGAACTACAATGAGCAGTTCTTC. Translation gives CASSARANYNEQFF.